The 22 T cell receptor beta chains given below trace back to one sample, sequenced in a study of cytomegalovirus exposure and HLA in healthy donors. The PCR employed 60 Vbeta primers together with 13 Jbeta primers. TCRdb keeps only in-frame clones here, not all; method: immunoSEQ multiplex PCR. Among approximately 100,000 clones listed, just under 70% were seen once. Material: PBMCs. The receptor source for this set is a woman aged 70-85 years in good health and CMV-seropositive.

CDR3 amino acids: CASSIVPQLDSPLHF. The CDR3 DNA follows: TGTGCCAGTAGTATCGTACCCCAGTTGGATTCACCCCTCCACTTT. The chain recombines TRBV19 with TRBJ1-6; D ambiguous. V was cut by 3 bases and J by 8 bases, with 14 bases left in between. The CDR3 covers 15 residues. CDR1 and CDR2 (germline): LNHDA, SQIVND (reference sequence). The full variable domain, completed using reference TRBV19 and TRBJ1-6, is DGGITQSPKYLFRKEGQNVTLSCEQNLNHDAMYWYRQDPGQGLRLIYYSQIVNDFQKGDIAEGYSVSREKKESFPLTVTSAQKNPTAFYLCASSIVPQLDSPLHFGNGTRLTVT.

This clone has only a few counts. The chain recombines TRBV2 with TRBJ1-2; TRBD1 matches 7 bases. The CDR3 contains 13 residues. In germline, CDR1 is SNHLY, CDR2 FYNNEI. V lost 5 bases, J lost 5 bases, and 5 bases stayed unmatched. CDR3 bases: TGTGCCAGCAGTCCTTTGACAGGGTATGGCTACACCTTC. It specifies CASSPLTGYGYTF.

This chain connects TRBV6-6 to TRBJ1-1; D gene ambiguous. This CDR3 region has 13 residues. Germline assignment: CDR1 MNHNY and CDR2 SVGAGI (reference sequence). Trimming removed 5 bases at V and 2 bases at J, with 9 bases between. The DNA of the CDR3 is TGTGCCAGCAGTCATACATCAAACACTGAAGCTTTCTTT. Amino acid sequence: CASSHTSNTEAFF.

This rearrangement joins TRBV2 to TRBJ2-5, with a weak D call TRBD1 (5 bases). The germline V gene encodes CDR1 SNHLY and CDR2 FYNNEI. The V end was cut by 4 bases, the J end by 1 base, with 7 bases between. This CDR3 is built from 13 residues. The CDR3 bases are TGTGCCAGCAGTGGACAGCTCCAAGAGACCCAGTACTTC. Amino acids: CASSGQLQETQYF. The full variable domain, its missing parts supplied by reference TRBV2 and TRBJ2-5, is EPEVTQTPSHQVTQMGQEVILRCVPISNHLYFYWYRQILGQKVEFLVSFYNNEISEKSEIFDDQFSVERPDGSNFTLKIRSTKLEDSAMYFCASSGQLQETQYFGPGTRLLVL.

In its sample, this clone was seen a few times. The chain uses TRBV30 and TRBJ2-3; no reliable D call. CDR1 GTSNPN and CDR2 SVGIG come from the germline V gene (reference sequence). CDR3 length equals 13 residues. The germline V and J ends were trimmed by 3 bases and 0 bases, with 7 bases remaining between them. The CDR3 here is CAWRQDSTDTQYF. CDR3 bases: TGTGCCTGGAGGCAGGATAGCACAGATACGCAGTATTTT.

This clone was seen only a few times. This sequence joins TRBV10-3 and TRBJ1-1, with a tentative D call TRBD1 (5 bases). V was cut by 0 bases and J by 8 bases, with 10 bases left in between. The germline gives CDR1 ENHRY, CDR2 SYGVKD. CDR3 length: 13 residues. For the CDR3, the DNA is TGTGCCATCAGTGAGTCCCAGGGCGGAGAAGCTTTCTTT. Protein sequence: CAISESQGGEAFF.

This clone was observed a few times. CDR3 sequence (DNA): TGTGCCAGCAGCGCCCTGACAGGGATGAACACTGAAGCTTTCTTT. Protein product: CASSALTGMNTEAFF. This sequence joins TRBV9 and TRBJ1-1, with 7 bases that match TRBD1. The CDR3 is 15 residues long. The junction had 5 bases not matched to a gene; V was cut back by 3 bases and J by 0 bases. Germline V lookup: CDR1 SGDLS, CDR2 YYNGEE.

V gene TRBV5-1 combines with J gene TRBJ2-1, with 7 bases that match TRBD2. The germline gives CDR1 SGHRS, CDR2 YFSETQ. CDR3 length equals 16 residues. J was trimmed by 0 bases and V by 4 bases; bases with no gene match: 7. This CDR3 reads CASSQAGLLSYNEQFF. The CDR3, as DNA: TGCGCCAGCAGCCAGGCGGGACTACTCTCCTACAATGAGCAGTTCTTC.

The chain carries TRBV7-2 and TRBJ1-6; possible D gene TRBD1, 6 bases. Trimming cost V 5 bases and J 7 bases, with 15 bases left between them. The CDR3 is 15 amino acids. The germline CDR1 and CDR2 sequences are SGHTA and FQGNSA. Written as DNA, the CDR3 is TGTGCCAGCAGCCCGACAGGTCGGGGCAATTCACCCCTCCACTTT. Its translation: CASSPTGRGNSPLHF.

The chain uses TRBV2 and TRBJ1-5; TRBD1 matches at 11 bases. CDR3 length equals 14 residues. V was pared by 6 bases and J by 9 bases, with 7 bases of the junction left unmatched. Germline V gene sequence: CDR1 SNHLY, CDR2 FYNNEI. CDR3 loop: CASSRGQGVWPQHF. The CDR3 coding sequence is TGTGCCAGCAGCAGGGGACAGGGGGTTTGGCCCCAGCATTTT. The full variable domain, completed using reference TRBV2 and TRBJ1-5, is EPEVTQTPSHQVTQMGQEVILRCVPISNHLYFYWYRQILGQKVEFLVSFYNNEISEKSEIFDDQFSVERPDGSNFTLKIRSTKLEDSAMYFCASSRGQGVWPQHFGDGTRLSIL.

The chain has TRBV30 and TRBJ2-7; D is perhaps TRBD1 (7 bases). Germline-derived CDR1 and CDR2 are GTSNPN and SVGIG (reference sequence). Trimming pared 3 bases from V and 6 bases from J, leaving 12 bases between. This CDR3 has 12 amino acids. The CDR3 loop is CAWSRQGLEQYF. For the CDR3, the DNA is TGTGCCTGGAGCCGACAGGGACTCGAGCAGTACTTC.

The count of this clone is one. The chain recombines TRBV6-1 with TRBJ2-7; no firm D call. CDR1 MNHNS and CDR2 SASEGT come from the germline V gene. The V end lost 6 bases, the J end lost 3 bases, and 6 bases lay between the germline ends. This CDR3 is built from 11 residues. CDR3 nucleotide sequence: TGTGCCAGCAGCAGTTTCTACGAGCAGTACTTC. It is translated as CASSSFYEQYF.

The J gene is TRBJ1-5, the V gene TRBV19; a possible D gene is TRBD1 (6 bases). V was trimmed by 4 bases and J by 7 bases, leaving 14 bases between them. CDR1 and CDR2 (germline): LNHDA, SQIVND (reference sequence). CDR3 size: 14 residues. As DNA, the CDR3 is TGTGCCAGTAGTAGGGAGGGGGTGGGACAGCCCCAGCATTTT. It yields the protein CASSREGVGQPQHF.

This sequence joins TRBV4-2 and TRBJ2-5, with D uncertain. The length of the CDR3 is 15 residues. Trimming took 1 base from V and 4 from J, leaving 13 bases between them. Per germline, CDR1 LGHNA and CDR2 YNFKEQ. CDR3 sequence (DNA): TGTGCCAGCAGCCAAGTTGACAATCCACCAGAGACCCAGTACTTC. It codes for CASSQVDNPPETQYF.

There are a few counts of this clone. The chain couples TRBV21-1 to TRBJ1-5; the listed D gene, TRBD1, was not tested against the DNA. TRBV21-1 is assigned pseudogene status. This CDR3 comprises 16 residues. The DNA for the CDR3 is TGTGCCAGCAGCAAACGATTCGACAGGGCGGAAGGGGCCCAGCATTTT. Translation: CASSKRFDRAEGAQHF.

This CDR3 reads CASSAGLAGGSDTQYF. The CDR3 DNA reads TGCGCCAGCAGCGCCGGACTAGCGGGGGGTTCGGATACGCAGTATTTT. This sequence joins TRBV5-1 and TRBJ2-3, with 14 bases that match TRBD2. CDR3 length equals 16 residues. Germline CDR1 and CDR2: SGHRS and YFSETQ. V gave up 4 bases and J gave up 6 bases; unmatched junction bases: 7.

The rearrangement joins TRBV10-3 to TRBJ2-7, with TRBD1 matching 8 bases. Germline values: CDR1 ENHRY, CDR2 SYGVKD. The length of the CDR3 is 13 residues. V was pared by 10 bases and J by 5 bases, with 10 bases of the junction left unmatched. The CDR3 region is CATTGTGSDEQYF. In DNA form, the CDR3 reads TGTGCCACAACCGGGACAGGCAGTGACGAGCAGTACTTC.

In this sample, this clone turned up a few times. The chain carries TRBV5-6 and TRBJ2-1; 13 nucleotides match TRBD2. This CDR3 has 15 amino acids. Germline V gene lookup returns CDR1 SGHDT and CDR2 YYEEEE. V gave up 2 bases and J gave up 8 bases; unmatched junction bases: 4. In DNA, the CDR3 is TGTGCCAGCAGCTTCGGACTAGCGGGGGAATATGAGCAGTTCTTC. This codes for CASSFGLAGEYEQFF. Full variable domain (rest looked up from reference TRBV5-6 and TRBJ2-1): DAGVTQSPTHLIKTRGQQVTLRCSPKSGHDTVSWYQQALGQGPQFIFQYYEEEERQRGNFPDRFSGHQFPNYSSELNVNALLLGDSALYLCASSFGLAGEYEQFFGPGTRLTVL.

This rearrangement joins TRBV6-1 to TRBJ1-5, with TRBD1 identical over 7 bases. V shed 8 bases, J shed 6 bases, and the junction held 7 bases outside the gene matches. CDR1 is MNHNS and CDR2 is SASEGT in the germline V gene. The CDR3 contains 13 residues. CDR3 in amino acids: CASVAGGGQPQHF. In DNA, the CDR3 is TGTGCCAGCGTCGCAGGGGGAGGTCAGCCCCAGCATTTT.

Details on this clone: The sample holds other DNA sequences that translate to the same CDR3. The chain recombines TRBV29-1 with TRBJ2-3; 12 bases line up with TRBD2. Unmatched junction bases numbered 1, after V lost 4 bases and J lost 2 bases. The length of the CDR3 is 14 residues. Germline V CDR1 and CDR2: SQVTM, ANQGSEA. CDR3 residues: CSVGLAGVTDTQYF. CDR3 coding DNA: TGCAGCGTTGGACTAGCGGGGGTCACAGATACGCAGTATTTT.

The rearrangement joins TRBV19 to TRBJ2-3; perhaps TRBD2 as D (7 bases). Per germline, CDR1 LNHDA and CDR2 SQIVND (reference sequence). The CDR3 is 14 amino acids. Trimming shortened V by 5 bases and J by 5 bases, and 14 bases separated the two germline ends. The CDR3 nucleotides are TGTGCCAGTAGTGTCCCAGGGGAGGGAGATACGCAGTATTTT. It specifies CASSVPGEGDTQYF.

The V and J genes are TRBV6-1 and TRBJ1-2; tentative D call: TRBD1 (5 bases). Trimming left V 11 bases short and J 4 bases short, with 11 bases between. Germline CDR1 is MNHNS and CDR2 is SASEGT. The CDR3 has 11 amino acids. The CDR3 sequence is CALQELYGYTF. For the CDR3, the DNA is TGTGCCCTACAGGAGCTCTATGGCTACACCTTC.